This record concerns one TCR beta chain sequence. The antigen is not known. V lost 0 bases to trimming and J lost 13 bases; unmatched junction nucleotides: 8. This CDR3 spans 15 amino acids. The germline CDR1 and CDR2 sequences are SGHRS and YFSETQ. The entry originates in a study of cytomegalovirus exposure and HLA in healthy donors. Study context: Per a later analysis, the approximately 690 first-cohort and some 130 validation repertoires shared one platform. Whole-study results and caveats: Some public TCRs appeared in many individuals, while most sequences were rare. Subsequent analysis of the 120 or so validation repertoires found a tendency for first-cohort TCR clusters to co-occur.

The table came from immunoSEQ multiplex PCR; TCRdb's copy has only in-frame clones and leaves some out. The profile shows 110,000 to 150,000 clones, 94% of them singletons. The 120-subject validation cohort, separate from the roughly 700-subject first cohort, included the donors. The origin of this receptor is a man aged 18 to 30 in good health and CMV-seropositive. The sequenced material came from PBMCs. The chain carries TRBV5-1 and TRBJ1-6, with 9 bases that match TRBD1. In DNA, the CDR3 is TGCGCCAGCAGCTTGGACGAGGGACAGGGCCTTCCCCTCCACTTT. It translates to CASSLDEGQGLPLHF. Using reference TRBV5-1 and TRBJ1-6 for the parts outside the CDR3, the full variable domain is KAGVTQTPRYLIKTRGQQVTLSCSPISGHRSVSWYQQTPGQGLQFLFEYFSETQRNKGNFPGRFSGRQFSNSRSEMNVSTLELGDSALYLCASSLDEGQGLPLHFGNGTRLTVT.